Following are 20 T cell receptor beta chains from one sample sequenced in a study of control samples from healthy donors and cancer patients. Profiled with immunoSEQ multiplex PCR; TCRdb holds only in-frame clones, not every one. The sample yields 60,000 to 95,000 clones, 89% seen once. Sequenced input: PBMCs. The receptors come from a woman in her forties or fifties with colorectal cancer.

The chain recombines TRBV19 with TRBJ2-5; perhaps D is TRBD1 or TRBD2 (5 bases each). CDR3 length equals 16 residues. The V gene's germline CDR1 is LNHDA and CDR2 SQIVND (reference sequence). V gave up 3 bases and J gave up 4 bases, with 18 bases separating them. CDR3 in amino acids: CASSIAGPRGAETQYF. The CDR3 nucleotides read TGTGCCAGTAGTATCGCCGGGCCCAGAGGGGCAGAGACCCAGTACTTC.

The chain uses TRBV5-1 and TRBJ2-3, with 10 bases that match TRBD2. V shed 0 bases and J 1 base; nucleotides not matched to a gene: 8. CDR1 and CDR2 (germline): SGHRS, YFSETQ. This CDR3 spans 18 amino acids. The CDR3 spells CASSLDRVGTSGTDTQYF. The CDR3 coding sequence is TGCGCCAGCAGCTTGGACAGGGTGGGGACTAGCGGCACAGATACGCAGTATTTT.

CDR3 sequence: CASSPRGNLITFNYGYTF. Written as DNA, the CDR3 is TGTGCCAGTTCTCCAAGGGGCAACCTTATCACCTTTAACTATGGCTACACCTTC. This rearrangement joins TRBV19 to TRBJ1-2; maybe TRBD1 (5 bases). Trimming stripped 8 bases from V and 1 base from J, with 26 bases between. This CDR3 comprises 18 residues. The V gene's germline CDR1 is LNHDA and CDR2 SQIVND (reference sequence).

The chain couples TRBV28 to TRBJ1-1, with a tentative D call TRBD1 (6 bases). CDR3 length equals 14 residues. Per germline, CDR1 MDHEN and CDR2 SYDVKM. V lost 1 base, J lost 8 bases, and 14 bases lay in between. CDR3 nucleotide sequence: TGTGCCAGCAGTTTATCAGCCGGGGGCGGGGAAGCTTTCTTT. Amino acids: CASSLSAGGGEAFF. Full variable domain (rest looked up from reference TRBV28 and TRBJ1-1): DVKVTQSSRYLVKRTGEKVFLECVQDMDHENMFWYRQDPGLGLRLIYFSYDVKMKEKGDIPEGYSVSREKKERFSLILESASTNQTSMYLCASSLSAGGGEAFFGQGTRLTVV.

The chain is built from TRBV6-5 and TRBJ1-1; a possible D gene is TRBD1 (6 bases). V was pared by 0 bases and J by 5 bases, with 13 bases between. This CDR3 is 15 amino acids long. Germline V gene lookup returns CDR1 MNHEY and CDR2 SVGAGI. CDR3 residues: CASSYSEQGGTEAFF. CDR3 nucleotide sequence: TGTGCCAGCAGTTACTCAGAACAGGGAGGTACTGAAGCTTTCTTT.

This clone was seen a single time. The rearrangement uses TRBV3-1 (or the pseudogene TRBV3-2) and TRBJ1-3; D is possibly TRBD1 (5 bases). The germline V gene has CDR1 LGHDT and CDR2 YNNKEL (reference sequence). V was clipped by 0 bases and J by 0 bases, with 12 bases between them. The CDR3 consists of 17 residues. The CDR3 is CASSQESWGVSGNTIYF. In nucleotides, the CDR3 is TGTGCCAGCAGCCAAGAGAGTTGGGGGGTCTCTGGAAACACCATATATTTT.

The chain combines TRBV6-5 with TRBJ2-7; 7 bases line up with TRBD1. Germline V gene sequence: CDR1 MNHEY, CDR2 SVGAGI. Unmatched junction bases numbered 4, after V lost 5 bases and J lost 3 bases. This CDR3 has 13 amino acids. CDR3 residues: CASSPGQYYEQYV. Written as DNA, the CDR3 is TGTGCCAGCAGTCCGGGACAGTACTACGAGCAGTACGTC.

In DNA, the CDR3 is TGTGCCAGCAGCCCCCGGGGACAGCACTATGGCTACACCTTC. Translation gives CASSPRGQHYGYTF. The chain is built from TRBV3-1 (or the pseudogene TRBV3-2) and TRBJ1-2; 7 nucleotides match TRBD1. CDR1 and CDR2 from the germline V gene are LGHDT and YNNKEL (reference sequence). V lost 4 bases to trimming and J lost 3 bases; unmatched junction nucleotides: 5. The CDR3 has 14 amino acids.

CDR3 sequence: CASSPLLRDNEQFF. As DNA, the CDR3 is TGCGCCAGCAGCCCCTTGTTGAGAGACAATGAGCAGTTCTTC. The rearrangement links TRBV5-1 to TRBJ2-1; D not resolved. Germline V gives CDR1 SGHRS, CDR2 YFSETQ. Between the trimmed V and J ends, which lost 4 bases and 5 bases, there was a span of 13 bases. The CDR3 sequence is 14 residues long.

The chain couples TRBV7-2 to TRBJ2-1; D call uncertain. Trimming pared 6 bases from V and 9 bases from J, leaving 12 bases between. Germline V lookup: CDR1 SGHTA, CDR2 FQGNSA. This CDR3 is 12 amino acids long. CDR3 loop: CASSPQLGEQFF. The DNA of the CDR3 is TGTGCCAGCAGTCCCCAGTTGGGTGAGCAGTTCTTC.

The rearrangement links TRBV4-3 to TRBJ1-2, with 10 positions matching TRBD1. This CDR3 region has 14 residues. The trim removed 1 base at V and 8 bases at J, leaving 4 bases unmatched. Germline CDR1 reads LGHNA; CDR2 reads YSLEER. CDR3: CASSQGQGAEGYTF. As DNA, the CDR3 is TGCGCCAGCAGCCAAGGACAGGGGGCGGAGGGCTACACCTTC.

V gene TRBV10-3 combines with J gene TRBJ1-2; the D gene is possibly TRBD1 (5 bases). Per the germline V gene, CDR1 is ENHRY and CDR2 is SYGVKD. Trimming took off 10 bases at V and 7 bases at J, with 22 bases between the two ends. This CDR3 spans 14 amino acids. CDR3 in DNA: TGTGCCACCCCTCGGGCAGGGATTGCTAGTGGCTACACCTTC. This translates into CATPRAGIASGYTF.

In this sample, this clone turned up a few times. The rearrangement uses TRBV5-5 and TRBJ1-5; D is unclear. CDR3 length: 13 amino acids. In germline, CDR1 is SGHKS, CDR2 YYEKEE (reference sequence). Trimming pared 3 bases from V and 3 bases from J, leaving 7 bases between. The CDR3 spells CASSSSFNQPQHF. The CDR3 DNA is TGTGCCAGCAGCTCTTCCTTCAATCAGCCCCAGCATTTT. Drawing the rest from reference TRBV5-5 and TRBJ1-5, the complete variable domain is DAGVTQSPTHLIKTRGQQVTLRCSPISGHKSVSWYQQVLGQGPQFIFQYYEKEERGRGNFPDRFSARQFPNYSSELNVNALLLGDSALYLCASSSSFNQPQHFGDGTRLSIL.

The J gene is TRBJ2-5, the V gene TRBV25-1, with 9 bases that match TRBD1. CDR1 and CDR2 from the germline V gene are MGHDK and SYGVNS. J lost 6 bases, V lost 2 bases, and 10 bases had no gene match. This CDR3 has 16 residues. The CDR3 DNA is TGTGCCAGCAGTGAACCCGGGACAGGGCAGAGTCAGACCCAGTACTTC. This sequence encodes CASSEPGTGQSQTQYF.

The genes are TRBV15 and TRBJ1-5, with TRBD1 matching 7 bases. Germline V gives CDR1 LNHNV, CDR2 YYDKDF (reference sequence). Trimming at V came to 1 base and at J to 1 base, leaving 4 bases not matched to a gene. This CDR3 contains 16 residues. The DNA of the CDR3 is TGTGCCACCAGCAGAGCAGGGGGGGACAGCAATCAGCCCCAGCATTTT. Translated: CATSRAGGDSNQPQHF.

The chain employs TRBV5-6 and TRBJ1-1; 8 nucleotides align to TRBD1. Trimming at V came to 0 bases and at J to 8 bases, leaving 0 bases not matched to a gene. The CDR3 consists of 12 residues. Germline V CDR1 and CDR2: SGHDT, YYEEEE. The CDR3 sequence is CASSLGQGEAFF. For the CDR3, the DNA is TGTGCCAGCAGCTTGGGACAGGGGGAAGCTTTCTTT.

The V and J genes are TRBV28 and TRBJ2-2; D not certain. The CDR3 contains 13 residues. V shed 8 bases and J shed 2 bases, with 9 bases lying between them. The germline V gene encodes CDR1 MDHEN and CDR2 SYDVKM. CDR3 coding DNA: TGTGCCAGCGCAGACACTAACACCGGGGAGCTGTTTTTT. It translates to CASADTNTGELFF.

The chain joins TRBV2 to TRBJ1-6; no reliable D call. V lost 5 bases and J lost 6, with 11 bases in between. Germline V CDR1 and CDR2: SNHLY, FYNNEI. CDR3 length: 14 amino acids. In nucleotides, the CDR3 is TGTGCCAGCAGTCTAAGCGATATTAATTCACCCCTCCACTTT. This gives the protein CASSLSDINSPLHF. The complete variable domain, with remaining parts taken from reference TRBV2 and TRBJ1-6, reads EPEVTQTPSHQVTQMGQEVILRCVPISNHLYFYWYRQILGQKVEFLVSFYNNEISEKSEIFDDQFSVERPDGSNFTLKIRSTKLEDSAMYFCASSLSDINSPLHFGNGTRLTVT.

The chain recombines TRBV3-1 (or the pseudogene TRBV3-2) with TRBJ1-2, with no clear D. From germline, CDR1 is LGHDT and CDR2 YNNKEL (reference sequence). The CDR3 extends over 14 amino acids. V lost 1 base, J lost 4 bases, and 10 bases lay in between. The CDR3 loop is CASSQAQTLYGYTF. CDR3 DNA sequence: TGTGCCAGCAGCCAAGCGCAGACCCTCTATGGCTACACCTTC.

V usage is TRBV25-1 and J usage is TRBJ2-1, with D tentatively TRBD1 (6 bases). Trimming stripped 3 bases from V and 2 bases from J, with 11 bases between. Germline CDR1 reads MGHDK; CDR2 reads SYGVNS. The CDR3 is made up of 15 amino acids. The CDR3 loop reads CASSDSGEPYNEQFF. For the CDR3, the DNA is TGTGCCAGCAGTGATTCAGGGGAACCCTACAATGAGCAGTTCTTC.